The 29 T cell receptor beta chains in this list originate from one sample, sequenced in a study of cytomegalovirus exposure and HLA in healthy donors. The PCR contained 60 Vbeta and 13 Jbeta primers. Measured with immunoSEQ multiplex PCR; TCRdb has only the in-frame clones, and not every one. The repertoire holds roughly 130,000 clones, with approximately 73% as singletons. Source material: PBMCs. These TCRs come from a woman aged 35 to 49 in good health and CMV-seronegative.

A note on this clone: Other DNA sequences in this specimen translate into the identical CDR3. The CDR3 spells CASRPGQGYEQYV. The CDR3 nucleotides are TGTGCCAGCAGACCGGGACAGGGCTACGAGCAGTACGTC. The chain has TRBV28 and TRBJ2-7; 9 bases fit TRBD1. In germline, CDR1 is MDHEN, CDR2 SYDVKM. This CDR3 comprises 13 residues. The trim removed 6 bases at V and 3 bases at J, leaving 3 bases unmatched.

CDR3 nucleotides: TGCAGCGTTGAAGATTCGGGGGAGAGCTCCTACAATGAGCAGTTCTTC. This sequence encodes CSVEDSGESSYNEQFF. The V call is TRBV29-1, the J call TRBJ2-1, with D perhaps matching TRBD2 (6 bases). Germline V CDR1 and CDR2: SQVTM, ANQGSEA. V shed 0 bases and J shed 0 bases, with 12 bases lying between them. The CDR3 contains 16 residues.

This clone was detected only once. The chain links TRBV7-9 to TRBJ2-7; 8 bases fit TRBD1. Trimming took 5 bases from V and 5 from J; bases not matched to a gene: 8. The CDR3 loop spans 14 amino acids. Germline CDR1 SEHNR, CDR2 FQNEAQ (reference sequence). CDR3 DNA: TGTGCCAGCAGCCCACGGACAGGGTTAGACGAGCAGTACTTC. Protein: CASSPRTGLDEQYF.

The chain links TRBV28 to TRBJ1-5; the match to TRBD1 covers 7 bases. Germline V gene lookup returns CDR1 MDHEN and CDR2 SYDVKM. The junction had 6 bases not matched to a gene; V was cut back by 3 bases and J by 7 bases. CDR3 size: 14 residues. The DNA for the CDR3 is TGTGCCAGCAGTTTGCCGAACAGGGGACAGCCCCAGCATTTT. This encodes CASSLPNRGQPQHF.

The V call is TRBV5-1, the J call TRBJ1-1; no firm D call. The CDR3 is made up of 12 amino acids. Trimming removed 5 bases at V and 1 base at J, with 6 bases between. Germline assignment: CDR1 SGHRS and CDR2 YFSETQ. CDR3 nucleotides: TGCGCCAGCAGGGAGCCGAACACTGAAGCTTTCTTT. Residues: CASREPNTEAFF.

The chain combines TRBV5-6 with TRBJ2-5; D is undetermined. The V gene's germline CDR1 is SGHDT and CDR2 YYEEEE. V was shortened by 2 bases and J by 4 bases, with 9 bases between the two germline ends. CDR3 length equals 13 residues. The chain's CDR3 is CASSLNSRETQYF. DNA of the CDR3: TGTGCCAGCAGCTTAAACTCAAGAGAGACCCAGTACTTC.

The chain links TRBV5-1 to TRBJ1-6, with 7 bases that match TRBD1. This CDR3 has 17 amino acids. Germline V gene sequence: CDR1 SGHRS, CDR2 YFSETQ. Losses at the gene ends were 4 bases for V and 0 bases for J; bases not matched to a gene: 7. This CDR3 reads CASSPWGQSSYNSPLHF. In DNA, the CDR3 is TGCGCCAGCAGCCCTTGGGGACAGAGCTCCTATAATTCACCCCTCCACTTT.

V and J are TRBV5-6 and TRBJ2-1; TRBD1 agrees at 7 bases. The V gene end was trimmed by 3 bases and the J gene end by 0 bases; junction bases not matched to a gene: 0. Germline V gene sequence: CDR1 SGHDT, CDR2 YYEEEE. The CDR3 consists of 14 residues. The CDR3 DNA follows: TGTGCCAGCAGCTCAGGGGGCTCCTACAATGAGCAGTTCTTC. Residues: CASSSGGSYNEQFF.

The rearrangement uses TRBV7-6 and TRBJ1-3; D is perhaps TRBD1 (5 bases). Germline V gives CDR1 SGHVS, CDR2 FNYEAQ. V shed 0 bases and J shed 0 bases, with 6 bases lying between them. The CDR3 runs to 15 residues. CDR3 sequence (DNA): TGTGCCAGCAGCTTAGCGACAGACTCTGGAAACACCATATATTTT. Its translation is CASSLATDSGNTIYF.

The V gene is TRBV7-2, the J gene TRBJ2-1; D may be TRBD2 (7 bases). The V end was cut by 4 bases, the J end by 8 bases, with 21 bases between. The CDR3 runs 16 residues. Germline-derived CDR1 and CDR2 are SGHTA and FQGNSA. CDR3 sequence: CASSSEEWGGFDEQFF. For the CDR3, the DNA is TGTGCCAGCAGCTCTGAAGAGTGGGGGGGCTTTGATGAGCAGTTCTTC.

The chain joins TRBV19 to TRBJ1-2, with a weak D call TRBD1 (6 bases). Germline V gene data show CDR1 as LNHDA and CDR2 as SQIVND (reference sequence). V was cut by 5 bases and J by 2 bases, with 21 bases left in between. The length of the CDR3 is 17 residues. The CDR3 nucleotides read TGTGCCAGTAGTCTGACGGGACACCTTATAAGAAACTATGGCTACACCTTC. Translating gives CASSLTGHLIRNYGYTF. The whole variable domain, filled in from reference TRBV19 and TRBJ1-2, reads DGGITQSPKYLFRKEGQNVTLSCEQNLNHDAMYWYRQDPGQGLRLIYYSQIVNDFQKGDIAEGYSVSREKKESFPLTVTSAQKNPTAFYLCASSLTGHLIRNYGYTFGSGTRLTVV.

This clone was detected a few times. This chain connects TRBV10-3 to TRBJ1-6, with unresolved D. Germline V gene sequence: CDR1 ENHRY, CDR2 SYGVKD. The V and J ends lost 8 bases and 0 bases respectively, with 11 bases between them. The CDR3 sequence is 15 residues long. CDR3 in DNA: TGTGCCATCTCCGCGGCAAGCTCCTATAATTCACCCCTCCACTTT. Amino acid sequence: CAISAASSYNSPLHF.

The chain couples TRBV7-9 to TRBJ1-2, with D unresolved. Germline CDR1 and CDR2: SEHNR and FQNEAQ (reference sequence). V gave up 5 bases and J gave up 6 bases, with 10 bases separating them. This CDR3 region has 12 residues. The CDR3 sequence: CASSPQTDGYTF. In nucleotides, the CDR3 is TGTGCCAGCAGCCCTCAAACGGATGGCTACACCTTC.

The chain is built from TRBV18 and TRBJ2-1, with 11 bases lining up with TRBD1. From germline, CDR1 is KGHSH and CDR2 LQKENI. The trim removed 3 bases at V and 0 bases at J, leaving 10 bases unmatched. The CDR3 consists of 19 residues. CDR3 residues: CASSPAGQGGFGSYNEQFF. DNA for the CDR3: TGTGCCAGCTCACCGGCGGGACAGGGGGGGTTTGGCTCCTACAATGAGCAGTTCTTC.

About this clone itself: The same CDR3 arises from other DNA sequences in this sample as well. The CDR3 sequence: CASSLVSGGEQFF. DNA for the CDR3: TGTGCCAGCAGCTTAGTTAGCGGGGGTGAGCAGTTCTTC. The V and J genes are TRBV7-9 and TRBJ2-1; 9 bases line up with TRBD2. This CDR3 region has 13 residues. Germline assignment: CDR1 SEHNR and CDR2 FQNEAQ (reference sequence). V was pared by 1 base and J by 9 bases, with 1 base of the junction left unmatched.

The chain recombines TRBV7-3 with TRBJ2-1; 7 nucleotides match TRBD1. Trimming at V came to 4 bases and at J to 3 bases, leaving 6 bases not matched to a gene. This CDR3 spans 15 amino acids. CDR1 SGHTA and CDR2 FQGTGA come from the germline V gene. DNA of the CDR3: TGTGCCAGCAGCTCAGAGGGACAGCACTACAATGAGCAGTTCTTC. It codes for CASSSEGQHYNEQFF.

This chain uses TRBV29-1 with TRBJ1-2, with D tentatively TRBD1 (5 bases). Trimming shortened V by 3 bases and J by 4 bases, and 9 bases separated the two germline ends. Germline CDR1 is SQVTM and CDR2 is ANQGSEA. The length of the CDR3 is 12 residues. The CDR3 sequence is CSVDVQGYGYTF. The CDR3 bases are TGCAGCGTTGATGTGCAGGGCTATGGCTACACCTTC.

This clone has only one observation. The V call is TRBV29-1, the J call TRBJ1-4; D is perhaps TRBD1 (5 bases). The V gene's germline CDR1 is SQVTM and CDR2 ANQGSEA. V lost 0 bases to trimming and J lost 8 bases, with 16 bases between them. The CDR3 covers 15 residues. In DNA form, the CDR3 reads TGCAGCGTTGAAGATTTTGTCACAGGTGTCGAAAAACTGTTTTTT. Translated, it gives CSVEDFVTGVEKLFF.

This clone was picked up a small number of times. V and J are TRBV27 and TRBJ2-2, with 8 bases lining up with TRBD2. Looked up from germline, CDR1 is MNHEY and CDR2 is SMNVEV (reference sequence). With V trimmed by 5 bases and J by 3 bases, 5 bases remained unmatched. The CDR3 totals 15 residues. DNA for the CDR3: TGTGCCAGCAGTCCGACTAGCGTACACACCGGGGAGCTGTTTTTT. Amino acids: CASSPTSVHTGELFF.

The genes are TRBV28 and TRBJ1-2; tentatively, D is TRBD1 (5 bases). The CDR3 has 16 residues. Per the germline V gene, CDR1 is MDHEN and CDR2 is SYDVKM. The germline V and J ends were trimmed by 5 bases and 6 bases, with 22 bases remaining between them. DNA for the CDR3: TGTGCCAGCAGTCTCCCGGGGGGATCCCTATCTCATGGCTACACCTTC. Residues: CASSLPGGSLSHGYTF.

The chain is built from TRBV18 and TRBJ1-2; TRBD1 is a possible D gene (6 bases). This CDR3 has 17 amino acids. Deletions cut 3 bases from V and 0 bases from J, with 17 bases between. Germline V gives CDR1 KGHSH, CDR2 LQKENI. CDR3 in amino acids: CASSPTGMQGTNYGYTF. CDR3 in DNA: TGTGCCAGCTCACCCACAGGGATGCAGGGGACTAACTATGGCTACACCTTC.

The V and J genes are TRBV10-3 and TRBJ2-2; 12 bases fit TRBD2. J was trimmed by 5 bases and V by 6 bases; bases with no gene match: 4. Per germline, CDR1 ENHRY and CDR2 SYGVKD. This CDR3 has 15 residues. The CDR3 DNA reads as TGTGCCATCAGCGAACTAGCGGGGGGAACCGGGGAGCTGTTTTTT. The encoded protein is CAISELAGGTGELFF.

This clone was picked up a small number of times. The rearrangement joins TRBV6-1 to TRBJ2-2; unclear D gene. The germline CDR1 and CDR2 sequences are MNHNS and SASEGT. V was clipped by 2 bases and J by 1 base, with 8 bases between them. The CDR3 spans 15 residues. In DNA form, the CDR3 reads TGTGCCAGCAGTGAATGGGCTATGAACACCGGGGAGCTGTTTTTT. Translating gives CASSEWAMNTGELFF.

The chain uses TRBV7-2 and TRBJ2-2; 10 positions agree with TRBD2. Germline values: CDR1 SGHTA, CDR2 FQGNSA. The CDR3 spans 15 residues. With 1 base clipped from V and 13 bases from J, the junction kept 9 bases outside the gene matches. CDR3 nucleotide sequence: TGTGCCAGCAGCTTAGAAGCGGGGGGGCTTAATGGGCTGTTTTTT. Protein: CASSLEAGGLNGLFF.

The V gene is TRBV15, the J gene TRBJ2-1; 9 bases agree with TRBD1. Germline values: CDR1 LNHNV, CDR2 YYDKDF (reference sequence). V lost 1 base and J lost 3; bases outside the gene matches: 4. The CDR3 is made up of 16 amino acids. The CDR3: CATSRGGQGGYNEQFF. The DNA for the CDR3 is TGTGCCACCAGCAGAGGGGGACAGGGCGGCTACAATGAGCAGTTCTTC.

This clone was recorded a few times. This rearrangement joins TRBV10-3 to TRBJ2-1; tentative D call: TRBD2 (7 bases). The CDR3 is 14 residues long. The V gene's germline CDR1 is ENHRY and CDR2 SYGVKD. Deletions cut 2 bases from V and 5 bases from J, with 10 bases between. The CDR3 DNA reads as TGTGCCATCAGTGAGAGGGGGGGCCACAATGAGCAGTTCTTC. This encodes CAISERGGHNEQFF.

The chain employs TRBV27 and TRBJ2-5, with no clear D. Germline loops: CDR1 MNHEY, CDR2 SMNVEV (reference sequence). V was clipped by 11 bases and J by 2 bases, with 21 bases between them. The CDR3 is made up of 15 amino acids. The CDR3 sequence is CACESPRVPQETQYF. CDR3 DNA sequence: TGTGCCTGCGAAAGCCCACGGGTGCCTCAAGAGACCCAGTACTTC.

The chain carries TRBV5-5 and TRBJ2-6; a weak D match, TRBD1 (6 bases). This CDR3 spans 18 amino acids. V lost 4 bases, J lost 0 bases, and 17 bases lay in between. CDR1 and CDR2 (germline): SGHKS, YYEKEE (reference sequence). CDR3: CASSTTGWDYSGANVLTF. As DNA, the CDR3 is TGTGCCAGCAGCACAACAGGGTGGGATTACTCTGGGGCCAACGTCCTGACTTTC.

The rearrangement uses TRBV7-2 and TRBJ1-2; no clear D gene. The CDR3 has 15 residues. Deletions cut 1 base from V and 1 base from J, with 10 bases between. From germline, CDR1 is SGHTA and CDR2 FQGNSA. CDR3 bases: TGTGCCAGCAGCTTAGTTTCCCAGAATAACTATGGCTACACCTTC. Translated: CASSLVSQNNYGYTF.